Below are 20 T cell receptor beta chains sequenced from a single sample in a study of Graves' ophthalmopathy and Graves' hyperthyroidism. CDR3 regions of TCR beta were amplified from RNA transcripts. Amplification began with first-round RT-PCR using HTBI primers, then second-round multiplex PCR was performed. TCRdb ran MiXCR on the multiplex PCR reads and lists one entry per CDR3 protein. Counted here are around 1.1 million distinct CDR3 sequences, about 36% occurring once; the ten biggest clones make up approximately 12%. Sequencing was performed on peripheral blood or thyroid tissue (not recorded which). All receptors come from an adult man with Graves' hyperthyroidism.

This clonotype appeared many times. The chain employs TRBV20-1 and TRBJ2-7, with D maybe TRBD2 (5 bases). Trimming took off 6 bases at V and 5 bases at J, with 17 bases between the two ends. CDR1 and CDR2 (germline): DFQATT, SNEGSKA (reference sequence). CDR3 length equals 13 residues. The CDR3 DNA follows: TGCAGTGCCGCCCCGGTTGGACTCGACGAGCAGTACTTC. It yields the protein CSAAPVGLDEQYF.

This clonotype was seen many times. This chain uses TRBV11-2 with TRBJ1-2; D not resolved. The CDR3 spans 12 residues. V lost 5 bases to trimming and J lost 6 bases, with 10 bases between them. The germline V gene has CDR1 SGHAT and CDR2 FQNNGV. The CDR3 sequence: CASSPSAHGYTF. In DNA form, the CDR3 reads TGTGCCAGCAGCCCCTCGGCCCATGGCTACACCTTC.

This clonotype has just a few counts. The chain is built from TRBV5-1 and TRBJ2-2, with TRBD2 as a possible D gene (6 bases). This CDR3 spans 17 amino acids. From germline, CDR1 is SGHRS and CDR2 YFSETQ. V was trimmed by 4 bases and J by 6 bases, leaving 22 bases between them. CDR3 residues: CASSRGTSGRGAGELFF. The CDR3 bases are TGCGCCAGCAGCAGAGGGACTTCCGGTCGCGGGGCCGGGGAGCTGTTTTTT.

Notes on this clonotype: One base away lies a much larger clone, so this may be a sequencing read error. V and J are TRBV7-9 and TRBJ1-1, with D possibly TRBD1 on 6 matching bases. This CDR3 contains 14 residues. Trimming shortened V by 4 bases and J by 3 bases, and 12 bases separated the two germline ends. The germline CDR1 and CDR2 sequences are SEHNR and FQNEAQ (reference sequence). The CDR3 DNA sequence: TGTGCCAGCAGCTCCCAAGGGGGTTACACTGAAGCTTTCTTT. Encoded protein: CASSSQGGYTEAFF.

The chain uses TRBV29-1 and TRBJ1-6, with D perhaps TRBD1 (5 bases). In germline, CDR1 is SQVTM, CDR2 ANQGSEA. The CDR3 has 14 residues. Deletions cut 4 bases from V and 9 bases from J, with 16 bases between. CDR3 DNA: TGCAGCGTTGTTAGATCGCAGGGTACTTCACCCCTCCACTTT. Its translation is CSVVRSQGTSPLHF.

As for this clonotype: Given a much more abundant clone one base away, this may be a read error. The gene calls are TRBV5-5 and TRBJ1-5, with TRBD1 matching 8 bases. This CDR3 comprises 16 residues. The J segment lost 1 base and the V segment lost 2 bases, leaving 5 bases of the junction unmatched. Germline loops: CDR1 SGHKS, CDR2 YYEKEE (reference sequence). Written as DNA, the CDR3 is TGTGCCAGCAGCTTATCCAGGGGGCAGAGCAATCAGCCCCAGCATTTT. Protein: CASSLSRGQSNQPQHF.

Many counts were recorded for this clonotype. V is TRBV7-9 and J is TRBJ1-4; 7 nucleotides align to TRBD1. V lost 4 bases and J lost 4; bases outside the gene matches: 3. This CDR3 region has 14 residues. Germline V gene data show CDR1 as SEHNR and CDR2 as FQNEAQ (reference sequence). CDR3 sequence reads: CASSSGQLNEKLFF. In DNA form, the CDR3 reads TGTGCCAGCAGCTCGGGACAGCTTAATGAAAAACTGTTTTTT.

This clonotype came up many times. One end of the junction is discordant with germline, which a read error may explain. V is TRBV5-1 and J is TRBJ1-5; a weak D match, TRBD1 (5 bases). This CDR3 region has 13 residues. Germline V CDR1 and CDR2: SGHRS, YFSETQ. CDR3 protein: CASSFGGDQPQHF. DNA of the CDR3: TGTGCCAGCAGCTTTGGGGGGGATCAGCCCCAGCATTTT.

The chain recombines TRBV29-1 with TRBJ2-5; D gene ambiguous. The V end lost 3 bases, the J end lost 7 bases, and 12 bases lay between the germline ends. Germline lookup yields CDR1 SQVTM and CDR2 ANQGSEA. This CDR3 spans 12 amino acids. CDR3 nucleotides: TGCAGCGTTGACTTCGGGTCGGGGACCCAGTACTTC. As protein: CSVDFGSGTQYF.

Of note for this clonotype: A much more abundant neighbour one base away suggests this may be a read error. CDR3 residues: CASSERRTHQPQHF. For the CDR3, the DNA is TGTGCCAGCAGTGAACGGAGGACACATCAGCCCCAGCATTTT. The chain combines TRBV10-3 with TRBJ1-5, with D possibly matching TRBD1 (5 bases). Germline lookup yields CDR1 ENHRY and CDR2 SYGVKD. CDR3 size: 14 residues.

This chain joins TRBV29-1 and TRBJ2-3; 9 nucleotides agree with TRBD2. V lost 5 bases and J lost 5; bases outside the gene matches: 11. The germline V gene has CDR1 SQVTM and CDR2 ANQGSEA. This CDR3 has 15 residues. The CDR3 region is CSVPGAGGLLDTQYF. The CDR3 bases are TGCAGCGTTCCTGGGGCGGGAGGGCTGTTAGATACGCAGTATTTT.

Concerning this clonotype: A much larger clone is a single base away; this may be a read error. The chain has TRBV7-8 and TRBJ1-4, with 7 bases matching TRBD1. The V gene's germline CDR1 is SGHVS and CDR2 FQNEAQ. The CDR3 extends over 15 amino acids. CDR3 nucleotide sequence: TGCGCCAGCAGCCAAAATCGGACAGGTTGGGACCGGCTGTTTTTT. Translation gives CASSQNRTGWDRLFF. The whole variable domain, filled in from reference TRBV7-8 and TRBJ1-4, reads GAGVSQSPRYKVAKRGQDVALRCDPISGHVSLFWYQQALGQGPEFLTYFQNEAQLDKSGLPSDRFFAERPEGSVSTLKIQRTQQEDSAVYLCASSQNRTGWDRLFFGSGTQLSVL.

V and J are TRBV2 and TRBJ1-1; the D is unclear. The CDR3 is 12 residues long. Germline CDR1 reads SNHLY; CDR2 reads FYNNEI. V was trimmed by 3 bases and J by 6 bases, leaving 8 bases between them. The DNA for the CDR3 is TGTGCCAGCAGTGAGTTCGGGCCTGAAGCTTTCTTT. Protein product: CASSEFGPEAFF.

The table lists this clonotype with many counts. The chain has TRBV4-2 and TRBJ2-5, with D possibly TRBD2 on 5 matching bases. V was trimmed by 0 bases and J by 7 bases, leaving 9 bases between them. Germline V lookup: CDR1 LGHNA, CDR2 YNFKEQ. The CDR3 contains 13 residues. CDR3 region: CASSQDPRGTQYF. The CDR3 nucleotides are TGTGCCAGCAGCCAAGATCCTCGGGGGACCCAGTACTTC.

This clonotype has a count of ten or more. The chain recombines TRBV9 with TRBJ2-7; D unresolved. Germline CDR1 SGDLS, CDR2 YYNGEE. With 2 bases removed from V and 6 bases from J, the gap between germline ends came to 9 bases. The CDR3 is made up of 12 amino acids. The DNA of the CDR3 is TGTGCCAGCAGCGTCGATGTGGGCGAGCAGTACTTC. This gives the protein CASSVDVGEQYF. Supplemented by reference TRBV9 and TRBJ2-7, the full variable domain reads DSGVTQTPKHLITATGQRVTLRCSPRSGDLSVYWYQQSLDQGLQFLIQYYNGEERAKGNILERFSAQQFPDLHSELNLSSLELGDSALYFCASSVDVGEQYFGPGTRLTVT.

Only one count was recorded for this clonotype. One junction end does not reproduce the germline sequence, and a read error may be involved. The chain combines TRBV10-3 with TRBJ2-7; possibly TRBD1 for D (5 bases). The DNA end lines up better with TRBJ2-1; the J call may be wrong. The germline CDR1 and CDR2 sequences are ENHRY and SYGVKD. This CDR3 contains 13 residues. CDR3 DNA: TGTGCCAGCAGTCCGGACAATTACAATGAGCAGTTCTTC. Amino acid sequence: CASSPDNYNEQFF.

Only a few counts were recorded for this clonotype. The chain uses TRBV10-3 and TRBJ2-2; TRBD1 matches at 7 bases. Trimming cost V 7 bases and J 7 bases; bases outside gene matches: 12. This CDR3 region has 15 residues. Germline values: CDR1 ENHRY, CDR2 SYGVKD. The CDR3 loop reads CAINPTGHYLGELFF. Here the CDR3 DNA reads TGTGCCATCAACCCGACAGGGCATTATCTCGGGGAGCTGTTTTTT.

In DNA form, the CDR3 reads TGTGCCAGCTCACCATCCCTGACAGCGTTCGGGGAGCTGTTTTTT. Protein product: CASSPSLTAFGELFF. The V and J genes are TRBV18 and TRBJ2-2; TRBD1 might be the D (5 bases). Germline CDR1 and CDR2: KGHSH and LQKENI. CDR3 length equals 15 residues. The germline V and J ends were trimmed by 2 bases and 7 bases, with 14 bases remaining between them.

This clonotype was seen many times. V gene TRBV14 combines with J gene TRBJ1-1; D call uncertain. The CDR3 is 13 amino acids. V lost 4 bases and J 7 bases, leaving 13 bases between the germline ends. The germline V gene encodes CDR1 SGHDN and CDR2 FVKESK. Here the CDR3 reads CASSPVPVGEAFF. CDR3 sequence (DNA): TGTGCCAGCAGCCCCGTTCCTGTCGGTGAAGCTTTCTTT.

This clonotype was observed once. The chain couples TRBV15 to TRBJ1-2; TRBD1 might be the D (6 bases). Germline CDR1 LNHNV, CDR2 YYDKDF (reference sequence). Trimming shortened V by 0 bases and J by 4 bases, and 12 bases separated the two germline ends. This CDR3 region has 15 residues. CDR3 in DNA: TGTGCCACCAGCAGAGACCAAACAGGGCTCTATGGCTACACCTTC. Its protein product is CATSRDQTGLYGYTF.